This T cell receptor (beta chain) was captured in a study of blood T cell repertoires in COVID-19. Study context: Acute and convalescent COVID-19 samples came from the United States, Italy and Spain. PBMCs, B-cell-depleted T cells, or T cells provided the cDNA or gDNA that made up the material.

In assigning cohorts, the study relied on participant-reported clinical history. Original methodology: Amplification from reference gene primers served as the basis for estimated nucleated cell counts. TCRdb's copy holds only in-frame clones and misses some; the assay was immunoSEQ multiplex PCR. V and J calls and clone size are those listed in that table; D and trimming were worked out from the DNA. The repertoire consists of about 280,000 clones, with nearly 90% occurring once and the leading ten covering 1.7%. The CDR3 sequence is 13 residues long. The germline CDR1 and CDR2 sequences are SEHNR and FQNEAQ (reference sequence). Trimming removed 7 bases from V and 6 bases from J, with 15 bases in between.

V is TRBV7-9 and J is TRBJ1-1; D not resolved. This TCR was sampled from a young woman with acute COVID-19. Sequenced: PBMCs or T cells enriched from blood (not recorded which). The chain's CDR3 is CASTHEWGAEAFF. The CDR3 DNA reads TGTGCCAGCACACACGAGTGGGGAGCTGAAGCTTTCTTT.